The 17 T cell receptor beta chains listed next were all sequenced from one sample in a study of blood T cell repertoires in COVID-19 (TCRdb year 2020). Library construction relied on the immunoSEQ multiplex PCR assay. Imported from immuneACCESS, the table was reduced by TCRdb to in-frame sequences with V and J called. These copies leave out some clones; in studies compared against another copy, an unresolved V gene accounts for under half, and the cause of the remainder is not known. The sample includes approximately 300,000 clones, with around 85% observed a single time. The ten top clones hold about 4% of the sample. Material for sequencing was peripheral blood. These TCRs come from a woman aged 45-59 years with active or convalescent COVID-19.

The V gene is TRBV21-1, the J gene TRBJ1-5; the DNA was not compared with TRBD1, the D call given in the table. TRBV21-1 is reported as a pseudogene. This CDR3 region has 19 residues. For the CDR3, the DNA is TGTGCCAGCAGCAAAGGGGGGACAGAGGCCTCGTATAGCAATCAGCCCCAGCATTTT. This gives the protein CASSKGGTEASYSNQPQHF.

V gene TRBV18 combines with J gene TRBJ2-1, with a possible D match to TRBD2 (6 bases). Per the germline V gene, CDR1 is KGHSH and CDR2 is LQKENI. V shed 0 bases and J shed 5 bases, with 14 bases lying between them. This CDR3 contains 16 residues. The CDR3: CASSPPGLWGDNEQFF. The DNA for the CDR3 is TGTGCCAGCTCACCACCGGGCCTTTGGGGGGACAATGAGCAGTTCTTC.

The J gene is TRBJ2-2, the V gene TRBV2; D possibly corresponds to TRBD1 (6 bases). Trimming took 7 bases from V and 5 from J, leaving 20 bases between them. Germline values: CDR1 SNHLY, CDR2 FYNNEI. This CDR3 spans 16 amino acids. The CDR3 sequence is CASTGKTGWGTGELFF. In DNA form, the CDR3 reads TGTGCCAGCACTGGTAAAACAGGGTGGGGGACCGGGGAGCTGTTTTTT.

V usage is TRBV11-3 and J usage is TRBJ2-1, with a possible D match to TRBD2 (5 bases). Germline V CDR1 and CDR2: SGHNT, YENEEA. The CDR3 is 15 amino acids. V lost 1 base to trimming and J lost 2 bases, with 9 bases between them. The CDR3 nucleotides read TGTGCCAGCAGCTTAGGAGCGGTTACCTACAATGAGCAGTTCTTC. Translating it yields CASSLGAVTYNEQFF.

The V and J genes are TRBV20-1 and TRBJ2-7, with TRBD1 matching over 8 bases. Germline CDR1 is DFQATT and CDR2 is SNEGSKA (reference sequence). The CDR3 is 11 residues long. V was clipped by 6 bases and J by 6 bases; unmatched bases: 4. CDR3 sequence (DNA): TGCAGTGCGGGACAGGCCCTCGAGCAGTACTTC. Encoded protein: CSAGQALEQYF.

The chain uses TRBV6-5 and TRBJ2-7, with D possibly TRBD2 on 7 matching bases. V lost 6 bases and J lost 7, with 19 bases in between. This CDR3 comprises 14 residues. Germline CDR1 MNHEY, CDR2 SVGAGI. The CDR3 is CASRPRGGGEEQYF. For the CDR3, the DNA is TGTGCCAGCAGACCGCGCGGCGGGGGCGAGGAGCAGTACTTC.

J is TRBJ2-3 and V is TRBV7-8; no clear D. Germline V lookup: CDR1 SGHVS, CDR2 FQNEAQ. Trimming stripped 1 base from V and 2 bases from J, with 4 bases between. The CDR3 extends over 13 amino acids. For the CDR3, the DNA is TGTGCCAGCAGCTTAGTAAACACAGATACGCAGTATTTT. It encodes CASSLVNTDTQYF.

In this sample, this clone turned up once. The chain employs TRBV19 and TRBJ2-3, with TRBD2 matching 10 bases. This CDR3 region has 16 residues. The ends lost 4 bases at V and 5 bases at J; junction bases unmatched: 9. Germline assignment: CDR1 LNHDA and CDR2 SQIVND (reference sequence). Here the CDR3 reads CASSTLLAGDGDTQYF. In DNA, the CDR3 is TGTGCCAGTAGTACCCTCCTAGCGGGAGATGGAGATACGCAGTATTTT.

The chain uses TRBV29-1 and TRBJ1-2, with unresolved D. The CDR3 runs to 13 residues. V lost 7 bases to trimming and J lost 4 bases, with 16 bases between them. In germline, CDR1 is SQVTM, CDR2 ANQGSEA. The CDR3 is CSAGGEVSYGYTF. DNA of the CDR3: TGCAGCGCCGGAGGTGAGGTTAGCTATGGCTACACCTTC.

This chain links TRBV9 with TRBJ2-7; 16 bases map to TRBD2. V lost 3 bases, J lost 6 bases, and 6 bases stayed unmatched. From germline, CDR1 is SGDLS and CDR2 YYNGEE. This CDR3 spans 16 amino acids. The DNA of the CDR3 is TGTGCCAGCAGCGCGGGGACTAGCGGGAGGGCCGGCGAGCAGTACTTC. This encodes CASSAGTSGRAGEQYF.

The CDR3 nucleotides read TGTGCCAGCAGTGAAGTCTACAACGGGGAGACCCAGTACTTC. It yields the protein CASSEVYNGETQYF. This chain joins TRBV6-1 and TRBJ2-5; D gene ambiguous. Trimming shortened V by 1 base and J by 5 bases, and 11 bases separated the two germline ends. Per the germline V gene, CDR1 is MNHNS and CDR2 is SASEGT. The CDR3 has 14 residues.

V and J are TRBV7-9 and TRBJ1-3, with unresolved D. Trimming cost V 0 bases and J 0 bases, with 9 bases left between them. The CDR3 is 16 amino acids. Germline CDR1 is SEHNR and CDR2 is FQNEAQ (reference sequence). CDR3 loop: CASSLATQSSGNTIYF. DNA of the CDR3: TGTGCCAGCAGCTTAGCGACACAGAGCTCTGGAAACACCATATATTTT.

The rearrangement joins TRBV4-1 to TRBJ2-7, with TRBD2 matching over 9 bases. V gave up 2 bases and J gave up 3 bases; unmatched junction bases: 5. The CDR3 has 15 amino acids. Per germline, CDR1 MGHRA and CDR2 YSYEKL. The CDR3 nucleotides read TGCGCCAGCAGCCAACTAGTGACTAGCGGCTACGAGCAGTACTTC. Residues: CASSQLVTSGYEQYF.

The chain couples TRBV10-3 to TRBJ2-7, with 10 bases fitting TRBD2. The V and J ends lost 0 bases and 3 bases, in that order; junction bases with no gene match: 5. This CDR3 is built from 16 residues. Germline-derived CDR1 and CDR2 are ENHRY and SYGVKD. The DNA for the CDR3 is TGTGCCATCAGTGAGTCTGGTCTAGCGGGAGTCTACGAGCAGTACTTC. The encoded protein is CAISESGLAGVYEQYF.

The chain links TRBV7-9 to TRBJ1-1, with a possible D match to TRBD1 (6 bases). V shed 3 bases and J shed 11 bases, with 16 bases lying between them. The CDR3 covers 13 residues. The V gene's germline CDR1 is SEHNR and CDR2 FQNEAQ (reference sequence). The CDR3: CASSFEGVGDAFF. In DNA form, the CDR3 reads TGTGCCAGCAGCTTTGAGGGGGTGGGAGACGCTTTCTTT.

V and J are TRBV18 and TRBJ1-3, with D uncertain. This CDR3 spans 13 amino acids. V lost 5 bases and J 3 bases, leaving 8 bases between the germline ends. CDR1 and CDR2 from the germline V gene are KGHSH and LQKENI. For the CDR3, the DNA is TGTGCCAGCTCAACGGGAAGTGGAAACACCATATATTTT. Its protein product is CASSTGSGNTIYF.

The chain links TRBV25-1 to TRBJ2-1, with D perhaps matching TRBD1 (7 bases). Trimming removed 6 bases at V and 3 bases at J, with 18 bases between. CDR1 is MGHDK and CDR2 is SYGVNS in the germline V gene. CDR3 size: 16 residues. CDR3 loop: CASSGGQPVRYNEQFF. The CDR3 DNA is TGTGCCAGCAGCGGGGGACAGCCAGTTCGCTACAATGAGCAGTTCTTC.